This TCR beta chain was profiled in a study of cytomegalovirus exposure and HLA in healthy donors. Study-level results: Earlier analysis found most TCR beta V segments productive about 87% or about 30% of the time.

In the case of this clone: Its antigen is undetermined.

The donors comprised healthy bone marrow donors. Trimming cost V 7 bases and J 5 bases; bases outside gene matches: 6. In germline, CDR1 is MNHEY, CDR2 SVGAGI. There are 14 residues in the CDR3. PCR was performed using 60 Vbeta and 13 Jbeta primers. Profiling relied on immunoSEQ multiplex PCR, and the TCRdb table lists in-frame clones only, not all of them. The sample lists about 140,000 clones; around 80% were seen once. The genes are TRBV6-5 and TRBJ1-1; 11 nucleotides line up with TRBD1. The sequenced sample was PBMCs. The sequence derives from a woman in her 40s in good health and CMV-seronegative. This chain's CDR3 is CASTRTGGATEAFF. The CDR3 nucleotides are TGTGCCAGCACCCGGACAGGGGGCGCGACTGAAGCTTTCTTT.